One sample yielded the 8 T cell receptor beta chains listed below, sequenced in a study of cytomegalovirus exposure and HLA in healthy donors. 60 Vbeta and 13 Jbeta primers were used in PCR. TCRdb's table, derived via immunoSEQ multiplex PCR, lists solely in-frame clones and lacks some. In the table there are 150,000 to 170,000 clones, 80% of which are singletons. The material sequenced was PBMCs. Receptors originate from a woman between 40 and 55 years old in good health and CMV-seropositive.

CDR3 DNA sequence: TGCGCCAGCAGCCCCCGGACTAGCGGGCGGACTAGCACAGATACGCAGTATTTT. Protein sequence: CASSPRTSGRTSTDTQYF. The V gene is TRBV4-1, the J gene TRBJ2-3; 11 bases match TRBD2. J lost 0 bases, V lost 4 bases, and 9 bases had no gene match. Germline values: CDR1 MGHRA, CDR2 YSYEKL. The CDR3 covers 18 residues.

This chain uses TRBV28 with TRBJ1-2; 8 bases are a match to TRBD1. CDR1 is MDHEN and CDR2 is SYDVKM in the germline V gene. After removal of 5 bases from V and 4 bases from J, the junction contained 12 bases not matched to a gene. This CDR3 has 16 amino acids. CDR3 in DNA: TGTGCCAGCAGTCTCCTAGGACAGGGTAGAGGCTATGGCTACACCTTC. Residues: CASSLLGQGRGYGYTF.

This clone was observed a handful of times. The chain links TRBV11-3 to TRBJ2-3, with 8 bases fitting TRBD2. The CDR3 runs 15 residues. V was clipped by 3 bases and J by 5 bases; unmatched bases: 7. CDR1 SGHNT and CDR2 YENEEA come from the germline V gene. CDR3 bases: TGTGCCAGCAGCTTGAGCGGGAGTTTGGGAGATACGCAGTATTTT. Translated, it gives CASSLSGSLGDTQYF.

The chain uses TRBV7-8 and TRBJ2-1; 7 bases map to TRBD2. Per the germline V gene, CDR1 is SGHVS and CDR2 is FQNEAQ. V lost 0 bases, J lost 7 bases, and 9 bases stayed unmatched. The CDR3 contains 16 residues. CDR3 sequence (DNA): TGTGCCAGCAGCTTAGCGCAAGCGGGGCGGGGGAATGAGCAGTTCTTC. This sequence encodes CASSLAQAGRGNEQFF.

In nucleotides, the CDR3 is TGTGCCAGCAGCTTACCTCACACGAACACTGAAGCTTTCTTT. This codes for CASSLPHTNTEAFF. The chain has TRBV11-2 and TRBJ1-1; D unresolved. The V end was cut by 2 bases, the J end by 1 base, with 8 bases between. The length of the CDR3 is 14 residues. Per the germline V gene, CDR1 is SGHAT and CDR2 is FQNNGV. The variable domain in full, completed from reference TRBV11-2 and TRBJ1-1, reads EAGVAQSPRYKIIEKRQSVAFWCNPISGHATLYWYQQILGQGPKLLIQFQNNGVVDDSQLPKDRFSAERLKGVDSTLKIQPAKLEDSAVYLCASSLPHTNTEAFFGQGTRLTVV.

This chain connects TRBV5-1 to TRBJ2-5, with D possibly TRBD1 on 5 matching bases. The germline gives CDR1 SGHRS, CDR2 YFSETQ. V lost 4 bases and J lost 0, with 13 bases in between. This CDR3 is built from 15 residues. CDR3 nucleotides: TGCGCCAGCAGCCTTGACCAGGGATACCAAGAGACCCAGTACTTC. Translation: CASSLDQGYQETQYF.

CDR3 amino acids: CATTTGTGGFETQYF. CDR3 bases: TGTGCCACAACAACCGGGACAGGGGGTTTTGAGACCCAGTACTTC. This chain uses TRBV7-9 with TRBJ2-5; 11 bases are shared with TRBD1. The germline CDR1 and CDR2 sequences are SEHNR and FQNEAQ (reference sequence). The CDR3 consists of 15 residues. J was trimmed by 5 bases and V by 10 bases; bases with no gene match: 12.

The chain carries TRBV12-5 and TRBJ2-7, with TRBD2 matching 9 bases. CDR1 and CDR2 (germline): LGHNT, FRNRAP. Germline trimming cut 4 bases from V and 4 bases from J; bases unmatched to any gene: 11. The CDR3 has 16 residues. CDR3 region: CASGSRGTSQVYEQYF. The CDR3 bases are TGTGCTAGTGGTTCTAGGGGGACTAGCCAAGTGTACGAGCAGTACTTC.